These 26 T cell receptor beta chains came from one sample sequenced in a study of molecular identifiers for immune sequencing clone quantification. TCRdb called the PCR reads again in MiXCR, with one record for every CDR3 protein. The table shows about 630,000 distinct CDR3 sequences, with over 25% occurring only once. The sequenced sample consisted of naive CD8+ T cells from blood, with Jurkat cell RNA spiked in. The subset was: FACS-sorted CD8+CD4-CCR7+CD45RA+ naive T cells. All receptors derive from a human donor in good health. Some libraries in this study had Jurkat cell RNA spiked in.

This clonotype has a handful of counts. The J gene is TRBJ1-1, the V gene TRBV6-2 or TRBV6-3; a weak D match, TRBD1 (6 bases). CDR1 MNHEY and CDR2 SVGEGT come from the germline V gene. The CDR3 spans 14 residues. V lost 5 bases and J 0 bases, leaving 10 bases between the germline ends. CDR3 loop: CASSHRAVNTEAFF. In DNA, the CDR3 is TGTGCCAGCAGTCACAGGGCCGTGAACACTGAAGCTTTCTTT.

Concerning this clonotype itself: A single base separates this from a much larger clone, so it may be a read error. V and J are TRBV7-9 and TRBJ2-3, with D possibly being TRBD1 or TRBD2 (6 bases each). The CDR3 runs to 14 residues. Germline CDR1 is SEHNR and CDR2 is FQNEAQ (reference sequence). Here the CDR3 reads CASSLVGGPDTQNF. CDR3 coding DNA: TGTGCCAGCAGCTTGGTCGGGGGCCCAGATACGCAGAATTTT.

This clonotype has at least ten counts. The V gene is TRBV5-4, the J gene TRBJ2-2; TRBD2 might be the D (5 bases). Germline V gives CDR1 SGHNT, CDR2 YYREEE (reference sequence). The CDR3 has 16 residues. V lost 4 bases and J 6 bases, leaving 19 bases between the germline ends. The CDR3 DNA reads TGTGCCAGCAGCAGAGGGCTAGAAGGCGTTGCCGGGGAGCTGTTTTTT. Translation gives CASSRGLEGVAGELFF.

This clonotype has a handful of counts. V and J are TRBV20-1 and TRBJ2-3, with D unclear. Trimming stripped 0 bases from V and 0 bases from J, with 13 bases between. CDR1 is DFQATT, CDR2 SNEGSKA, per germline (reference sequence). The CDR3 has 16 residues. CDR3 coding DNA: TGCAGTGCTAGAGACCCGAGGCTACCTAGCACAGATACGCAGTATTTT. This translates into CSARDPRLPSTDTQYF.

As for this clonotype: A read error may explain this, as a much larger clone is one base away. The V and J genes are TRBV15 and TRBJ1-5; no clear D. The CDR3 sequence is 13 residues long. In germline, CDR1 is LNHNV, CDR2 YYDKDF (reference sequence). The CDR3 nucleotides are TGTGCCACCAGCAGCTATAGCAATCAGCCCCAGCAATTT. It translates to CATSSYSNQPQQF.

V and J are TRBV12-3 or TRBV12-4 and TRBJ1-2; D not certain. Deletions cut 5 bases from V and 6 bases from J, with 19 bases between. This CDR3 has 15 amino acids. This CDR3 is CASSPAQTILNGYTF. The CDR3 DNA sequence: TGTGCCAGCAGTCCGGCACAGACAATTTTAAATGGCTACACCTTC.

In its sample, this clonotype was seen a few times. The J gene is TRBJ2-3, the V gene TRBV4-1; TRBD1 might be the D (6 bases). The ends were cut back, 2 bases at V and 0 bases at J, with 18 bases in the middle. The CDR3 sequence is 18 residues long. Germline assignment: CDR1 MGHRA and CDR2 YSYEKL. The CDR3 here is CASSQFAAGTSSTDTQYF. The CDR3 region has the DNA TGCGCCAGCAGCCAATTTGCGGCCGGGACAAGCAGCACAGATACGCAGTATTTT.

The J gene is TRBJ2-1, the V gene TRBV7-9; perhaps TRBD2 as D (5 bases). The CDR3 is made up of 12 amino acids. Between the trimmed V and J ends, which lost 4 bases and 10 bases, there was a span of 11 bases. CDR1 SEHNR and CDR2 FQNEAQ come from the germline V gene (reference sequence). The CDR3 nucleotides are TGTGCCAGCAGCTCTATGTGGAGGGAGCAGTTCTTC. It codes for CASSSMWREQFF.

The gene calls are TRBV13 and TRBJ1-1; D unresolved. From germline, CDR1 is PRHDT and CDR2 FYEKMQ (reference sequence). The V gene lost 1 base and the J gene lost 0 bases, with 9 bases spanning the gap. CDR3 length: 15 residues. CDR3 sequence reads: CASSLVTGLNTEAFF. The CDR3 bases are TGTGCCAGCAGCTTAGTTACGGGCTTGAACACTGAAGCTTTCTTT. Together with reference TRBV13 and TRBJ1-1, the CDR3 gives the full variable domain: AAGVIQSPRHLIKEKRETATLKCYPIPRHDTVYWYQQGPGQDPQFLISFYEKMQSDKGSIPDRFSAQQFSDYHSELNMSSLELGDSALYFCASSLVTGLNTEAFFGQGTRLTVV.

Remarks on this clonotype: A much larger clone differs by one base, so this may be a read error. The genes are TRBV19 and TRBJ2-1; D uncertain. Per germline, CDR1 LNHDA and CDR2 SQIVND (reference sequence). The CDR3 is made up of 15 amino acids. CDR3 in amino acids: CASNRARNSYNAQFF. The CDR3 DNA reads TGTGCCAGTAACCGCGCCCGTAACTCCTACAATGCGCAGTTCTTC.

This clonotype was found a few times. This may be a read error, as it is one base from a much larger clone. V usage is TRBV29-1 and J usage is TRBJ2-7, with D perhaps assigned TRBD1 or TRBD2 (7 bases each). Germline V gives CDR1 SQVTM, CDR2 ANQGSEA. This CDR3 comprises 14 residues. CDR3 coding DNA: TGCAGCGTTGAAGAGGCAGGGGGAGGGTACGCGCAGTACTTC. It encodes CSVEEAGGGYAQYF.

There are a few counts of this clonotype. The rearrangement links TRBV5-5 to TRBJ2-5; 9 bases fit TRBD2. The V and J ends lost 0 bases and 1 base, in that order; junction bases with no gene match: 13. From germline, CDR1 is SGHKS and CDR2 YYEKEE (reference sequence). CDR3 size: 19 residues. DNA for the CDR3: TGTGCCAGCAGCTTGGGAGTAGGCGGGCGGGAGGGCCGCCAAGAGACCCAGTACTTC. It encodes CASSLGVGGREGRQETQYF. Combining the CDR3 with reference TRBV5-5 and TRBJ2-5 gives the whole variable domain DAGVTQSPTHLIKTRGQQVTLRCSPISGHKSVSWYQQVLGQGPQFIFQYYEKEERGRGNFPDRFSARQFPNYSSELNVNALLLGDSALYLCASSLGVGGREGRQETQYFGPGTRLLVL.

The rearrangement uses TRBV15 and TRBJ2-3; possible D gene TRBD2, 6 bases. The CDR3 sequence is 14 residues long. Germline V gene data show CDR1 as LNHNV and CDR2 as YYDKDF (reference sequence). Trimming pared 5 bases from V and 0 bases from J, leaving 9 bases between. CDR3 amino acids: CATSYRESTDTQYF. CDR3 DNA: TGTGCCACCAGCTATCGGGAGAGCACAGATACGCAGTATTTT.

This clonotype was observed many times. The genes are TRBV2 and TRBJ1-1, with 9 bases that match TRBD1. Germline values: CDR1 SNHLY, CDR2 FYNNEI. The CDR3 totals 15 residues. V gave up 1 base and J gave up 3 bases; unmatched junction bases: 3. CDR3 coding DNA: TGTGCCAGCAGTGAAGGTACAGGGGGCCACACTGAAGCTTTCTTT. Translated: CASSEGTGGHTEAFF.

The rearrangement joins TRBV11-2 to TRBJ1-6; no firm D call. Trimming removed 5 bases from V and 9 bases from J, with 20 bases in between. CDR3 length: 16 amino acids. In germline, CDR1 is SGHAT, CDR2 FQNNGV. The CDR3 is CASSLGLGVRGSPLHF. The CDR3, as DNA: TGTGCCAGCAGCCTAGGTCTCGGGGTACGGGGTTCACCCCTCCACTTT.

This clonotype has ten or more counts. The chain recombines TRBV20-1 with TRBJ1-1; D uncertain. This CDR3 is built from 15 residues. Germline CDR1 is DFQATT and CDR2 is SNEGSKA (reference sequence). The germline V and J ends were trimmed by 4 bases and 1 base, with 16 bases remaining between them. CDR3 region: CSAIVPELANTEAFF. CDR3 nucleotide sequence: TGCAGTGCTATCGTCCCCGAGTTGGCGAACACTGAAGCTTTCTTT.

J is TRBJ2-7 and V is TRBV15; 9 nucleotides agree with TRBD1. The CDR3 is made up of 14 amino acids. V gave up 1 base and J gave up 7 bases; unmatched junction bases: 5. Germline V gene data show CDR1 as LNHNV and CDR2 as YYDKDF (reference sequence). CDR3 coding DNA: TGTGCCACCAGCAGAGGGACAGGGGTGGGTGAGCAGTACTTC. It is translated as CATSRGTGVGEQYF. Full variable domain (missing parts from reference TRBV15 and TRBJ2-7): DAMVIQNPRYQVTQFGKPVTLSCSQTLNHNVMYWYQQKSSQAPKLLFHYYDKDFNNEADTPDNFQSRRPNTSFCFLDIRSPGLGDTAMYLCATSRGTGVGEQYFGPGTRLTVT.

The gene calls are TRBV6-2 or TRBV6-3 and TRBJ1-1; D ambiguous. Germline loops: CDR1 MNHEY, CDR2 SVGEGT. V lost 5 bases and J 1 base, leaving 11 bases between the germline ends. This CDR3 contains 14 residues. This CDR3 is CASSPSSWNTEAFF. Written as DNA, the CDR3 is TGTGCCAGCAGTCCTTCGAGTTGGAACACTGAAGCTTTCTTT.

This chain links TRBV4-3 with TRBJ2-7; D remains unclear. V was clipped by 3 bases and J by 5 bases, with 11 bases between them. Germline V gives CDR1 LGHNA, CDR2 YSLEER. The CDR3 contains 13 residues. For the CDR3, the DNA is TGCGCCAGCAGCCAGATTCGGTCGGACGAGCAGTACTTC. It encodes CASSQIRSDEQYF.

This clonotype has a count of ten or more. The chain links TRBV4-3 to TRBJ2-1; D is perhaps TRBD1 (5 bases). Per the germline V gene, CDR1 is LGHNA and CDR2 is YSLEER. This CDR3 spans 14 amino acids. V was shortened by 0 bases and J by 8 bases, with 11 bases between the two germline ends. The CDR3 coding sequence is TGCGCCAGCAGCCAAGAGAGCAGGGTATATGAGCAGTTCTTC. This translates into CASSQESRVYEQFF.

This clonotype occurred a few times. The chain recombines TRBV15 with TRBJ1-3; no clear D gene. The CDR3 loop spans 17 amino acids. Germline CDR1 LNHNV, CDR2 YYDKDF (reference sequence). With 1 base removed from V and 0 bases from J, the gap between germline ends came to 13 bases. Written as DNA, the CDR3 is TGTGCCACCAGCAGAGTTCCGGTAGCAAACTCTGGAAACACCATATATTTT. Protein product: CATSRVPVANSGNTIYF.

This clonotype was seen only a few times. The chain links TRBV19 to TRBJ1-5, with a possible D match to TRBD1 (5 bases). CDR3 length equals 16 residues. Germline V gene sequence: CDR1 LNHDA, CDR2 SQIVND (reference sequence). The V end was cut by 3 bases, the J end by 0 bases, with 12 bases between. The CDR3 nucleotides are TGTGCCAGTAGTATGAAGACAGTGTATAGCAATCAGCCCCAGCATTTT. This codes for CASSMKTVYSNQPQHF.

The J gene is TRBJ2-2, the V gene TRBV5-4; TRBD1 or TRBD2 may be the D gene (5 bases each). V was shortened by 5 bases and J by 5 bases, with 10 bases between the two germline ends. The CDR3 length is 13 residues. Germline V gene sequence: CDR1 SGHNT, CDR2 YYREEE (reference sequence). The CDR3 nucleotides read TGTGCCAGCAGGGGGGTTTTAACCGGGGAGCTGTTTTTT. Encoded protein: CASRGVLTGELFF. The full variable domain, in which reference TRBV5-4 and TRBJ2-2 provide the parts outside the CDR3, is ETGVTQSPTHLIKTRGQQVTLRCSSQSGHNTVSWYQQALGQGPQFIFQYYREEENGRGNFPPRFSGLQFPNYSSELNVNALELDDSALYLCASRGVLTGELFFGEGSRLTVL.

V is TRBV11-2 and J is TRBJ2-1; 9 nucleotides agree with TRBD2. The V gene end was trimmed by 2 bases and the J gene end by 5 bases; junction bases not matched to a gene: 7. This CDR3 spans 16 amino acids. Looked up from germline, CDR1 is SGHAT and CDR2 is FQNNGV. CDR3 DNA sequence: TGTGCCAGCAGCTTAAACCCTAGCGGGACCCACAATGAGCAGTTCTTC. It translates to CASSLNPSGTHNEQFF.

This clonotype was seen ten or more times. V is TRBV4-1 and J is TRBJ2-7; TRBD2 is a possible D gene (5 bases). The germline V gene has CDR1 MGHRA and CDR2 YSYEKL. The CDR3 spans 14 residues. The V end lost 0 bases, the J end lost 2 bases, and 8 bases lay between the germline ends. CDR3 DNA sequence: TGCGCCAGCAGCCAAGATACCGGGGCCTACGAGCAGTACTTC. Amino acids: CASSQDTGAYEQYF.

To note about this clonotype: A read error may account for a junction end that differs from germline. The chain combines TRBV23-1 with TRBJ2-2; 9 nucleotides agree with TRBD2. TRBV23-1 is given ORF status, its function remaining uncertain. This CDR3 spans 15 amino acids. The CDR3 DNA reads TGCGCCAGCAGTCTAAGCGGGAGGCACACCGGGGAGCCGTTTTTT. As protein: CASSLSGRHTGEPFF.